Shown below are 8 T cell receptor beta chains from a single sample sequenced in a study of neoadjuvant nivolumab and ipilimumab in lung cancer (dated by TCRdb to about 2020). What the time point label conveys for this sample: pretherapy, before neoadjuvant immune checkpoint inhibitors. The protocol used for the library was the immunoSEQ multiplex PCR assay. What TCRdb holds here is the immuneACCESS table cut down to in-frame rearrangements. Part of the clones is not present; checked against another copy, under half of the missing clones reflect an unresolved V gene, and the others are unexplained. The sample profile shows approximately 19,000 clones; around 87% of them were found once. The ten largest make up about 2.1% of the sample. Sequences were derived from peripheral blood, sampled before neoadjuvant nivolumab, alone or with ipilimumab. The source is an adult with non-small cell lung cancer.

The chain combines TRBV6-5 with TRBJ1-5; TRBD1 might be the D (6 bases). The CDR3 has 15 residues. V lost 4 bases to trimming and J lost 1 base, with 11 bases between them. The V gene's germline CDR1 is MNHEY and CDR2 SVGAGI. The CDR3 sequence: CASSSTGTSNQPQHF. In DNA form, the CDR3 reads TGTGCCAGCAGTTCTACCGGGACAAGCAATCAGCCCCAGCATTTT.

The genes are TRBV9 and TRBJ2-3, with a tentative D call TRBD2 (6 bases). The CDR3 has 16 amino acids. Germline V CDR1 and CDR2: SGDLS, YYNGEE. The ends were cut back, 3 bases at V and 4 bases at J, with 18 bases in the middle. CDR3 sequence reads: CASSARLSGRSDTQYF. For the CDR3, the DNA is TGTGCCAGCAGCGCCCGCCTTAGCGGCCGATCAGATACGCAGTATTTT.

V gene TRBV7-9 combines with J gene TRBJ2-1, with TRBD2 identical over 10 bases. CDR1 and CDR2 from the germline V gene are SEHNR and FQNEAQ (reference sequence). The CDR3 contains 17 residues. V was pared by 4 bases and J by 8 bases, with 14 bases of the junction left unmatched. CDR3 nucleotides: TGTGCCAGCAGCTCCCCATCTAGCGGGAGTATTAACTATGAGCAGTTCTTC. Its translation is CASSSPSSGSINYEQFF.

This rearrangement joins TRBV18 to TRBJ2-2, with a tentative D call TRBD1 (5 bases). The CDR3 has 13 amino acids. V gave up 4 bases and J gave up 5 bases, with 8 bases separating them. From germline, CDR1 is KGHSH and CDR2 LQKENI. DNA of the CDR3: TGTGCCAGCTCACACGGACAAACCGGGGAGCTGTTTTTT. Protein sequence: CASSHGQTGELFF.

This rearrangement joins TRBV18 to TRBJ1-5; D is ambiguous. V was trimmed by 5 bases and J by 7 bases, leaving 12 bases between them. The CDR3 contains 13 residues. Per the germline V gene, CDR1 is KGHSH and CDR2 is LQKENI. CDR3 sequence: CASSVSNTQPQHF. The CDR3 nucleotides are TGTGCCAGCTCAGTCTCTAACACCCAGCCCCAGCATTTT.

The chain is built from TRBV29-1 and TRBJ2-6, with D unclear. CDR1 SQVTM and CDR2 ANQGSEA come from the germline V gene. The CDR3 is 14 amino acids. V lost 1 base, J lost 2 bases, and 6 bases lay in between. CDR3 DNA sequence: TGCAGCGTTGAAGGGGGTACTGGGGCCAACGTCCTGACTTTC. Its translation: CSVEGGTGANVLTF.

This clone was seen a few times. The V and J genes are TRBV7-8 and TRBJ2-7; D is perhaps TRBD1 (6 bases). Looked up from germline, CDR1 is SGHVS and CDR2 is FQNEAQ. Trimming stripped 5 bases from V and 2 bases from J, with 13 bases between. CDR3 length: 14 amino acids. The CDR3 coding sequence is TGTGCCAGCAGCCCCCGGGACACTGCCTACGAGCAGTACTTC. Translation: CASSPRDTAYEQYF.

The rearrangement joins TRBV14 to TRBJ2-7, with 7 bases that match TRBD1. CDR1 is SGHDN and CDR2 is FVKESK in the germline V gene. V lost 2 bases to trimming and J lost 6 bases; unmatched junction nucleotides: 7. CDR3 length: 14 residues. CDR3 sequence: CASSQRQGSGEQYF. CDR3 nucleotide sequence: TGTGCCAGCAGCCAACGACAGGGATCGGGCGAGCAGTACTTC.